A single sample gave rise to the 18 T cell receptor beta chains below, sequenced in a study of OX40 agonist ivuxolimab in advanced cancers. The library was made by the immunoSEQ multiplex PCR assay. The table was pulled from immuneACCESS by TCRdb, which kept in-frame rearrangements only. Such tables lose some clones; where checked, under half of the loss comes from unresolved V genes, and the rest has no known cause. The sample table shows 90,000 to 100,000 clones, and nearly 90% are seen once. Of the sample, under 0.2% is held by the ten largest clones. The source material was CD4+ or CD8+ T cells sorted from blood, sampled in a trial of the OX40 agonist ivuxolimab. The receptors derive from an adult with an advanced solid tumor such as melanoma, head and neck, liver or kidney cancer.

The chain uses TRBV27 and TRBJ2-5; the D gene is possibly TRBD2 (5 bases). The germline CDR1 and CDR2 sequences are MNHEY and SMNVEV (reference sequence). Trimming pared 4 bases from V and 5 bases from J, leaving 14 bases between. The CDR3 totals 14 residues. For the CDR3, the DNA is TGTGCCAGCAGTTGGCTAGCTGGGAACGAGACCCAGTACTTC. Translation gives CASSWLAGNETQYF.

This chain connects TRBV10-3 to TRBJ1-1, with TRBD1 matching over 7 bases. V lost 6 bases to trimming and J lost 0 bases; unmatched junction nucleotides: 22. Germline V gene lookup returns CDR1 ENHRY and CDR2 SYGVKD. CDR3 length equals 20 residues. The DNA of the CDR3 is TGTGCCATCAGGCCCGGCCTAGGGGGCTTGGGAGCTGGATTGAACACTGAAGCTTTCTTT. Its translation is CAIRPGLGGLGAGLNTEAFF.

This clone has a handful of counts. CDR3 amino acids: CASRPAGSPEAFF. In DNA form, the CDR3 reads TGTGCCAGCAGGCCTGCAGGGAGCCCTGAAGCTTTCTTT. The rearrangement uses TRBV28 and TRBJ1-1; D perhaps matches TRBD1 (5 bases). Germline V gives CDR1 MDHEN, CDR2 SYDVKM. This CDR3 is 13 amino acids long. The V and J ends lost 6 bases and 6 bases respectively, with 14 bases between them.

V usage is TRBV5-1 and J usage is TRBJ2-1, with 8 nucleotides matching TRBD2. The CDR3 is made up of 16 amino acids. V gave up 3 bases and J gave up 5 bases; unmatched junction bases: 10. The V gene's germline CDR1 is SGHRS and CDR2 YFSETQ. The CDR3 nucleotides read TGCGCCAGCAGCTCCCGCCCGGGACTAGGGGACAATGAGCAGTTCTTC. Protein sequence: CASSSRPGLGDNEQFF.

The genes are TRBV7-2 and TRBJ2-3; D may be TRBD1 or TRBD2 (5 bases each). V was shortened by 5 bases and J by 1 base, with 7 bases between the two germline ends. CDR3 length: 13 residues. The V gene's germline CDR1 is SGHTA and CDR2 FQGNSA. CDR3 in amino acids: CASSRGGTDTQYF. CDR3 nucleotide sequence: TGTGCCAGCAGCCGAGGGGGCACAGATACGCAGTATTTT. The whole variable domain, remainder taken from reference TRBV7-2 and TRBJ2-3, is GAGVSQSPSNKVTEKGKDVELRCDPISGHTALYWYRQSLGQGLEFLIYFQGNSAPDKSGLPSDRFSAERTGGSVSTLTIQRTQQEDSAVYLCASSRGGTDTQYFGPGTRLTVL.

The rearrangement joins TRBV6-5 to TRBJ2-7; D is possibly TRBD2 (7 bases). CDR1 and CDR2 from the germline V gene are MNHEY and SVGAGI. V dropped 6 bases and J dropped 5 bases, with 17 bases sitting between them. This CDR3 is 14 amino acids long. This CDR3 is CASSTGGGRDEQYF. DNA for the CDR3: TGTGCCAGCAGCACTGGGGGGGGGCGAGACGAGCAGTACTTC.

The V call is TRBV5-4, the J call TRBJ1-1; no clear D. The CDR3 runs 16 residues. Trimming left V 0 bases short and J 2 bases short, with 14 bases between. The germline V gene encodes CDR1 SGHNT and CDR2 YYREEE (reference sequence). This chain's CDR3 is CASSLVVRPGNTEAFF. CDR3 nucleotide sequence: TGTGCCAGCAGCTTGGTAGTGAGGCCAGGCAACACTGAAGCTTTCTTT.

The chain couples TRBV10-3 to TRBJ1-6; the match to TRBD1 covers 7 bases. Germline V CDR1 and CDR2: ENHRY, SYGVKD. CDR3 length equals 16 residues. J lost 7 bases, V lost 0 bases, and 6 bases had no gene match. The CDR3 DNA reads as TGTGCCATCAGTGAGTCGATAGGGGGCGCAAATTCACCCCTCCACTTT. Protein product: CAISESIGGANSPLHF.

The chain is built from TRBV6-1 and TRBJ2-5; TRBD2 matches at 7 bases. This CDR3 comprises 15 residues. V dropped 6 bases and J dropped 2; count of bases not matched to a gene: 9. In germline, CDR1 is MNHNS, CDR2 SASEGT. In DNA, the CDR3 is TGTGCCAGCAGGGGGGGGTCAATGGGGCAAGAGACCCAGTACTTC. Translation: CASRGGSMGQETQYF.

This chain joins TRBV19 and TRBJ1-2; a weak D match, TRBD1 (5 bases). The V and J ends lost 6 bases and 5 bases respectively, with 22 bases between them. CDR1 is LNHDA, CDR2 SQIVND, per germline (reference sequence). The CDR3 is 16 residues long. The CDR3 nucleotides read TGTGCCAGTAGGCCTACCCGGGGACGGCTCCCTTATGGCTACACCTTC. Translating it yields CASRPTRGRLPYGYTF.

The CDR3 protein is CASSLTSVNTGELFF. In DNA form, the CDR3 reads TGTGCCAGCAGCTTAACTAGCGTTAACACCGGGGAGCTGTTTTTT. The chain couples TRBV5-5 to TRBJ2-2; 7 bases map to TRBD2. CDR3 length: 15 residues. The junction had 3 bases not matched to a gene; V was cut back by 2 bases and J by 2 bases. The germline CDR1 and CDR2 sequences are SGHKS and YYEKEE (reference sequence).

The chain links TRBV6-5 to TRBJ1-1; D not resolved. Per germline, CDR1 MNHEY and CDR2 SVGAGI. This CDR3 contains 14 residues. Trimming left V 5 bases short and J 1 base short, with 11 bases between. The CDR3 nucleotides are TGTGCCAGCAGTAAGCAGGTTTCGAACACTGAAGCTTTCTTT. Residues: CASSKQVSNTEAFF.

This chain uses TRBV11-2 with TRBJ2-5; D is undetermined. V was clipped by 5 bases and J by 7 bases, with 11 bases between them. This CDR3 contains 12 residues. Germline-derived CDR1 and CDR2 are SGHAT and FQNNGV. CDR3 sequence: CASSPPGWTQYF. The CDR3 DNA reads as TGTGCCAGCAGCCCACCCGGGTGGACCCAGTACTTC.

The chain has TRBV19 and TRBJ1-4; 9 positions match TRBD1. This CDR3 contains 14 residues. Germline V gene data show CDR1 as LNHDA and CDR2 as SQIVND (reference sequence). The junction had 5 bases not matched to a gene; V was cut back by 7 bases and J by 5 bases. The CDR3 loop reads CASKSGTGNEKLFF. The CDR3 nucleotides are TGTGCCAGTAAGTCCGGGACAGGGAATGAAAAACTGTTTTTT.

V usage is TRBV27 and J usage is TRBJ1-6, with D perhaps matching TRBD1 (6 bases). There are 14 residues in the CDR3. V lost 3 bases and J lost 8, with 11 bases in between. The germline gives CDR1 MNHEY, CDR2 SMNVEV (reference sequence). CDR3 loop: CASSFRGADSPLHF. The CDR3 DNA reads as TGTGCCAGCAGTTTTAGGGGGGCTGATTCACCCCTCCACTTT.

Here the CDR3 DNA reads TGTGCCAGCAGCTTTGCGGATCTAGGTGAGCAGTTCTTC. This sequence encodes CASSFADLGEQFF. The chain is built from TRBV5-6 and TRBJ2-1; D not certain. V was pared by 2 bases and J by 9 bases, with 12 bases between. Germline CDR1 and CDR2: SGHDT and YYEEEE. The CDR3 runs 13 residues.

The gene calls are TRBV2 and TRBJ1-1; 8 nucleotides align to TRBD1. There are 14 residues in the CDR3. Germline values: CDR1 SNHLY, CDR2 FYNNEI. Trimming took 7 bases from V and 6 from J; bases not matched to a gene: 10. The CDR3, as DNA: TGTGCCAGCACGTTGGACAGGGTGAAGGCTGAAGCTTTCTTT. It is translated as CASTLDRVKAEAFF.

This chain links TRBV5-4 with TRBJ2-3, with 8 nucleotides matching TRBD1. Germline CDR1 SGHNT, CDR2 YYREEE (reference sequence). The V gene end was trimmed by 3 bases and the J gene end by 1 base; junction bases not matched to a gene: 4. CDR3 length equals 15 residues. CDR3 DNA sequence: TGTGCCAGCAGCTCCCCGGGACAGGGCACAGATACGCAGTATTTT. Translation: CASSSPGQGTDTQYF.